This note documents a single T cell receptor (beta chain) sequence. This CDR3 has 14 amino acids. V dropped 3 bases and J dropped 2 bases, with 12 bases sitting between them. Germline V lookup: CDR1 DFQATT, CDR2 SNEGSKA (reference sequence). Repertoires were generated with immunoSEQ multiplex PCR, while TCRdb's copy carries only in-frame clones and drops some. This table holds 90,000 to 120,000 clones, around four fifths found once. This entry belongs to a study of control samples from healthy donors and cancer patients. The chain links TRBV20-1 to TRBJ2-3, with D perhaps matching TRBD2 (6 bases). Source material: blood. The receptor was derived from a man aged 18 to 30 in good health. CDR3 sequence (DNA): TGCAGTGCTAGTTTGGCGGGGTTCACAGATACGCAGTATTTT. Its protein product is CSASLAGFTDTQYF.